This T cell receptor (beta chain) was profiled in a study of blood T cell repertoires in COVID-19. Study in general: The cDNA or gDNA used as material had been derived from T cells, B-cell-depleted T cells, or PBMCs.

In the original processing: Nucleated cell number was recorded as an estimate derived from reference gene primer amplification. Clones were sequenced by immunoSEQ multiplex PCR, and TCRdb holds only the in-frame ones, with some missing. V and J calls and clone size are as listed in that table; D and trimming were resolved from the DNA. The top ten hold 1.5% to 2% of the sample, which has 140,000 or so clones, more than 70% seen once. Per the germline V gene, CDR1 is MGHDK and CDR2 is SYGVNS. This CDR3 region has 16 residues. V dropped 3 bases and J dropped 0 bases, with 12 bases sitting between them.

Sequenced input: peripheral blood. The chain joins TRBV25-1 to TRBJ2-1; D gene unclear. The clonotype originates from a human donor in a cohort sampled during active COVID-19. CDR3 nucleotides: TGTGCCAGCAGTGATCCCGACCGGAGCTCCTACAATGAGCAGTTCTTC. Translated: CASSDPDRSSYNEQFF.